The rows below give T cell receptor beta chains drawn from one sample of a study of OX40 agonist ivuxolimab in advanced cancers. Data came from immunoSEQ multiplex PCR; TCRdb stores just in-frame clones and leaves some out. The table lists about 36,000 clones, roughly 90% of them singletons, with about 4% in the top ten. The input for sequencing was CD4+ or CD8+ T cells sorted from blood, taken in a trial of the OX40 agonist ivuxolimab. Receptors originate from an adult with an advanced solid tumor such as melanoma, head and neck, liver or kidney cancer. The CDR3 runs from the conserved cysteine through the conserved F or W. D genes are given only for firm matches. The size entry is marked missing in some rows and otherwise reads once, few, many or a size class.

j_gene: TRBJ1-1
v_gene: TRBV5-8
d_gene: -
abundance: -
CDR3aa: CASTSRVYTEAFF
CDR3nt: TGTGCCAGCACCTCGAGGGTTTACACTGAAGCTTTCTTT

j_gene: TRBJ1-2
v_gene: TRBV2
d_gene: -
abundance: -
CDR3aa: CASAATGTSNYGYTF
CDR3nt: TGTGCCAGCGCTGCTACAGGGACCTCTAACTATGGCTACACCTTC

j_gene: TRBJ1-5
v_gene: TRBV18
d_gene: -
abundance: -
CDR3aa: CASSPGTGNQPQHF
CDR3nt: TGTGCCAGCTCACCAGGGACGGGCAATCAGCCCCAGCATTTT

j_gene: TRBJ2-1
v_gene: TRBV5-1
d_gene: TRBD2
abundance: -
CDR3aa: CASSSGTSGYYNEQFF
CDR3nt: TGCGCCAGCAGCTCCGGGACTAGCGGGTATTACAATGAGCAGTTCTTC

j_gene: TRBJ2-1
v_gene: TRBV19
d_gene: -
abundance: -
CDR3aa: CASTIGLAPTEKFF
CDR3nt: TGTGCCAGTACCATAGGTCTAGCACCCACCGAAAAGTTCTTC

j_gene: TRBJ1-2
v_gene: TRBV28
d_gene: -
abundance: -
CDR3aa: CASSGQPHGYTF
CDR3nt: TGTGCCAGCAGCGGACAGCCCCATGGCTACACCTTC

j_gene: TRBJ2-5
v_gene: TRBV5-1
d_gene: -
abundance: once
CDR3aa: CASSPGYGRKEETQYF
CDR3nt: TGCGCCAGCAGCCCCGGCTATGGCAGGAAGGAAGAGACCCAGTACTTC

j_gene: TRBJ2-7
v_gene: TRBV19
d_gene: -
abundance: -
CDR3aa: CASSIDLLGSSYEQYF
CDR3nt: TGTGCCAGTAGTATAGACCTACTGGGGAGCTCCTACGAGCAGTACTTC

j_gene: TRBJ2-2
v_gene: TRBV7-6
d_gene: -
abundance: -
CDR3aa: CASSLAVTAGELFF
CDR3nt: TGTGCCAGCAGCTTAGCGGTTACCGCCGGGGAGCTGTTTTTT

j_gene: TRBJ2-2
v_gene: TRBV11-1
d_gene: -
abundance: -
CDR3aa: CASSSDSSNTGELFF
CDR3nt: TGTGCCAGCAGCTCTGACAGTTCGAACACCGGGGAGCTGTTTTTT

j_gene: TRBJ1-3
v_gene: TRBV5-5
d_gene: TRBD1
abundance: -
CDR3aa: CASSLQGAGNTIYF
CDR3nt: TGTGCCAGCAGTCTTCAGGGGGCTGGAAACACCATATATTTT

j_gene: TRBJ1-6
v_gene: TRBV9
d_gene: -
abundance: -
CDR3aa: CASSDFGSSYNSPLHF
CDR3nt: TGTGCCAGCAGCGACTTTGGGAGCTCCTATAATTCACCCCTCCACTTT

j_gene: TRBJ2-7
v_gene: TRBV10-3
d_gene: -
abundance: -
CDR3aa: CAISESNHGSSYEQYF
CDR3nt: TGTGCCATCAGTGAGTCGAACCACGGGAGCTCCTACGAGCAGTACTTC

j_gene: TRBJ2-3
v_gene: TRBV13
d_gene: -
abundance: -
CDR3aa: CASSLDGRSTDTQYF
CDR3nt: TGTGCCAGCAGCTTAGATGGACGAAGCACAGATACGCAGTATTTT

j_gene: TRBJ1-3
v_gene: TRBV18
d_gene: -
abundance: once
CDR3aa: CASSPTSIFGLNTIYF
CDR3nt: TGTGCCAGCTCACCAACTTCGATATTCGGCTTAAACACCATATATTTT

j_gene: TRBJ1-5
v_gene: TRBV2
d_gene: TRBD1
abundance: few
CDR3aa: CASSEDRAGGQPQHF
CDR3nt: TGTGCCAGCAGTGAGGACAGGGCCGGAGGTCAGCCCCAGCATTTT

j_gene: TRBJ1-2
v_gene: TRBV11-2
d_gene: -
abundance: few
CDR3aa: CASSAQVTGSYGYTF
CDR3nt: TGTGCCAGCAGCGCCCAAGTCACAGGGAGCTATGGCTACACCTTC

j_gene: TRBJ1-5
v_gene: TRBV5-1
d_gene: -
abundance: -
CDR3aa: CASSLGPERGQPQHF
CDR3nt: TGCGCCAGCAGCTTGGGGCCCGAGAGGGGACAGCCCCAGCATTTT

j_gene: TRBJ2-5
v_gene: TRBV9
d_gene: TRBD2
abundance: -
CDR3aa: CASSVGLAGAIQETQYF
CDR3nt: TGTGCCAGCAGCGTCGGACTAGCGGGGGCTATACAAGAGACCCAGTACTTC

j_gene: TRBJ2-4
v_gene: TRBV2
d_gene: TRBD1
abundance: -
CDR3aa: CASNRDRGLKNIQYF
CDR3nt: TGTGCCAGCAACCGGGACAGGGGGCTGAAAAACATTCAGTACTTC

j_gene: TRBJ2-7
v_gene: TRBV7-8
d_gene: -
abundance: -
CDR3aa: CASSLGWVLRGSYEQYF
CDR3nt: TGTGCCAGCAGCTTAGGTTGGGTTCTACGAGGGTCCTACGAGCAGTACTTC

j_gene: TRBJ2-2
v_gene: TRBV29-1
d_gene: TRBD1
abundance: -
CDR3aa: CSVRQGVNTGELFF
CDR3nt: TGCAGCGTGCGACAGGGTGTCAACACCGGGGAGCTGTTTTTT

j_gene: TRBJ1-5
v_gene: TRBV7-3
d_gene: -
abundance: -
CDR3aa: CASSLSTGLTRPQHF
CDR3nt: TGTGCCAGCAGCTTAAGTACAGGGTTGACTCGGCCCCAGCATTTT

j_gene: TRBJ2-3
v_gene: TRBV21-1
d_gene: -
abundance: -
CDR3aa: CASSKAGSKGTDTQYF
CDR3nt: TGTGCCAGCAGCAAAGCTGGCAGCAAAGGCACAGATACGCAGTATTTT

j_gene: TRBJ1-2
v_gene: TRBV7-3
d_gene: -
abundance: few
CDR3aa: CASSVRGGFYGYTF
CDR3nt: TGTGCCAGCAGCGTCAGAGGGGGTTTCTATGGCTACACCTTC

j_gene: TRBJ2-1
v_gene: TRBV6-5
d_gene: TRBD2
abundance: -
CDR3aa: CASQRGLAGNNEQFF
CDR3nt: TGTGCCAGCCAGAGAGGACTAGCGGGGAACAATGAGCAGTTCTTC

j_gene: TRBJ1-5
v_gene: TRBV2
d_gene: -
abundance: -
CDR3aa: CASRPQSGSNQPQHF
CDR3nt: TGTGCCAGCAGACCCCAGAGTGGTAGCAATCAGCCCCAGCATTTT

j_gene: TRBJ1-2
v_gene: TRBV6-5
d_gene: -
abundance: -
CDR3aa: CASSYSRQGHYGYTF
CDR3nt: TGTGCCAGCAGTTACTCGAGGCAGGGCCACTATGGCTACACCTTC

j_gene: TRBJ2-5
v_gene: TRBV9
d_gene: TRBD2
abundance: -
CDR3aa: CASSVDAQRGGGTQYF
CDR3nt: TGTGCCAGCAGCGTAGACGCCCAGCGGGGGGGCGGGACCCAGTACTTC

j_gene: TRBJ1-3
v_gene: TRBV9
d_gene: -
abundance: few
CDR3aa: CASSRGGNTIYF
CDR3nt: TGTGCCAGCAGCCGAGGAGGAAACACCATATATTTT

j_gene: TRBJ2-1
v_gene: TRBV10-2
d_gene: TRBD2
abundance: once
CDR3aa: CASRRLAGVNEQFF
CDR3nt: TGCGCCAGCAGAAGGCTAGCGGGAGTCAATGAGCAGTTCTTC

j_gene: TRBJ1-1
v_gene: TRBV7-9
d_gene: -
abundance: -
CDR3aa: CASSLRSPMNTEAFF
CDR3nt: TGTGCCAGCAGCTTACGCAGCCCAATGAACACTGAAGCTTTCTTT

j_gene: TRBJ2-5
v_gene: TRBV6-5
d_gene: -
abundance: -
CDR3aa: CASSYSYTGKETQYF
CDR3nt: TGTGCCAGCAGTTACTCGTACACGGGAAAAGAGACCCAGTACTTC

j_gene: TRBJ2-5
v_gene: TRBV18
d_gene: TRBD2
abundance: -
CDR3aa: CASSPGLAGHGGETQYF
CDR3nt: TGTGCCAGCTCTCCCGGACTAGCGGGACACGGGGGAGAGACCCAGTACTTC

j_gene: TRBJ2-5
v_gene: TRBV5-1
d_gene: -
abundance: -
CDR3aa: CASSQGPSQETQYF
CDR3nt: TGCGCCAGCAGCCAGGGACCTTCCCAAGAGACCCAGTACTTC

j_gene: TRBJ1-2
v_gene: TRBV7-9
d_gene: TRBD1
abundance: -
CDR3aa: CASSQNGQVSFYGYTF
CDR3nt: TGTGCCAGCAGCCAAAACGGACAGGTTTCTTTCTATGGCTACACCTTC

j_gene: TRBJ2-5
v_gene: TRBV15
d_gene: TRBD1
abundance: -
CDR3aa: CATSRVVTGGGGETQYF
CDR3nt: TGTGCCACCAGCAGAGTTGTCACAGGGGGCGGTGGGGAGACCCAGTACTTC

j_gene: TRBJ2-2
v_gene: TRBV5-1
d_gene: -
abundance: -
CDR3aa: CASGGRELFF
CDR3nt: TGCGCCAGCGGTGGAAGGGAGCTGTTTTTT

j_gene: TRBJ2-7
v_gene: TRBV28
d_gene: -
abundance: -
CDR3aa: CASSLRPRRPPYEQYF
CDR3nt: TGTGCCAGCAGTTTACGACCGAGACGTCCCCCCTACGAGCAGTACTTC

j_gene: TRBJ2-3
v_gene: TRBV7-9
d_gene: TRBD2
abundance: -
CDR3aa: CASSPGLAETTDTQYF
CDR3nt: TGTGCCAGCAGCCCGGGACTAGCGGAGACCACAGATACGCAGTATTTT

j_gene: TRBJ2-7
v_gene: TRBV19
d_gene: -
abundance: -
CDR3aa: CASSKGIRGYEQYF
CDR3nt: TGTGCCAGTAGTAAGGGGATACGGGGATACGAGCAGTACTTC

j_gene: TRBJ1-5
v_gene: TRBV18
d_gene: -
abundance: -
CDR3aa: CASSPNRGNQPQHF
CDR3nt: TGTGCCAGCTCACCTAACAGGGGCAATCAGCCCCAGCATTTT

j_gene: TRBJ2-1
v_gene: TRBV29-1
d_gene: -
abundance: -
CDR3aa: CSVAQGNEQFF
CDR3nt: TGCAGCGTTGCACAGGGAAATGAGCAGTTCTTC

j_gene: TRBJ2-7
v_gene: TRBV28
d_gene: TRBD1
abundance: -
CDR3aa: CASSFGTGEYF
CDR3nt: TGTGCCAGCAGTTTCGGGACAGGAGAGTACTTC

j_gene: TRBJ2-5
v_gene: TRBV4-2
d_gene: TRBD1
abundance: -
CDR3aa: CASSQENRGTETQYF
CDR3nt: TGTGCCAGCAGCCAAGAAAACAGGGGCACGGAGACCCAGTACTTC

j_gene: TRBJ1-1
v_gene: TRBV6-6
d_gene: -
abundance: few
CDR3aa: CASGQGYLNTEAFF
CDR3nt: TGTGCCAGCGGTCAAGGGTACCTGAACACTGAAGCTTTCTTT

j_gene: TRBJ1-2
v_gene: TRBV30
d_gene: TRBD1
abundance: -
CDR3aa: CAWSELQGAIHHTF
CDR3nt: TGTGCCTGGAGTGAACTTCAGGGGGCAATCCACCACACCTTC

j_gene: TRBJ1-1
v_gene: TRBV19
d_gene: TRBD1
abundance: -
CDR3aa: CASSIVKGQGNTEAFF
CDR3nt: TGTGCCAGTAGTATAGTTAAGGGACAGGGGAACACTGAAGCTTTCTTT

j_gene: TRBJ1-4
v_gene: TRBV7-8
d_gene: -
abundance: once
CDR3aa: CASSLSVGRREKLFF
CDR3nt: TGTGCCAGCAGCTTATCCGTGGGGCGCCGTGAAAAACTGTTTTTT

j_gene: TRBJ2-7
v_gene: TRBV19
d_gene: TRBD1
abundance: -
CDR3aa: CASSMGDRGLYEQYF
CDR3nt: TGTGCCAGTAGTATGGGGGACAGGGGCCTCTACGAGCAGTACTTC

j_gene: TRBJ2-1
v_gene: TRBV27
d_gene: TRBD2
abundance: -
CDR3aa: CASSWEGLRNEQFF
CDR3nt: TGTGCCAGCAGTTGGGAGGGCCTAAGGAATGAGCAGTTCTTC

j_gene: TRBJ2-7
v_gene: TRBV7-6
d_gene: TRBD1
abundance: -
CDR3aa: CASSSAGTGGYEQYF
CDR3nt: TGTGCCAGCAGCTCCGCCGGGACAGGGGGCTACGAGCAGTACTTC

j_gene: TRBJ1-2
v_gene: TRBV6-6
d_gene: -
abundance: -
CDR3aa: CASREASGRKPYGYTF
CDR3nt: TGTGCCAGCAGAGAGGCGTCAGGGCGTAAACCCTATGGCTACACCTTC

j_gene: TRBJ1-5
v_gene: TRBV4-2
d_gene: TRBD1
abundance: -
CDR3aa: CASSQDWVNRGLYSNQPQHF
CDR3nt: TGTGCCAGCAGCCAAGACTGGGTAAACAGGGGGCTTTATAGCAATCAGCCCCAGCATTTT

j_gene: TRBJ1-1
v_gene: TRBV28
d_gene: TRBD1
abundance: -
CDR3aa: CASRPRDRANTEAFF
CDR3nt: TGTGCCAGCAGACCAAGGGACAGGGCGAACACTGAAGCTTTCTTT

j_gene: TRBJ1-6
v_gene: TRBV10-3
d_gene: -
abundance: -
CDR3aa: CAISESKVIKNSPLHF
CDR3nt: TGTGCCATCAGTGAGTCTAAGGTTATAAAGAATTCACCCCTCCACTTT

j_gene: TRBJ2-2
v_gene: TRBV11-3
d_gene: -
abundance: -
CDR3aa: CASSLDRGGELFF
CDR3nt: TGTGCCAGCAGCTTAGATAGAGGTGGGGAGCTGTTTTTT

j_gene: TRBJ2-1
v_gene: TRBV5-4
d_gene: TRBD2
abundance: -
CDR3aa: CASSFAGGTYNEQFF
CDR3nt: TGTGCCAGCAGCTTTGCGGGAGGCACCTACAATGAGCAGTTCTTC